These T cell receptor beta chains were read from a single sample in a study of response to subunit inactivated influenza vaccine. MiXCR, run by TCRdb on the RT-PCR reads, gives a single entry per CDR3 protein. Found here are fewer than 700,000 distinct CDR3 sequences, under 15% of them singletons; the top ten hold less than 15%. The specimen comprised PBMCs from blood, sampled about 6 weeks after vaccination. All receptors derive from a man aged 50 or older who received an inactivated influenza vaccine. CDR3s include the opening cysteine and the closing phenylalanine or tryptophan. The order of the fields is clone size, D gene, V gene, J gene, CDR3 DNA, CDR3 protein. D genes are given only for firm matches. The size field is filled for only some rows; it gives once, few, many or a size class.

clone size: NA; D gene: NA; V gene: TRBV6-1; J gene: TRBJ2-3; CDR3 DNA: TGTGCCAGCAGTGAAGCCAGAGACAGTTTGGGGAGCACAGATACGCAGTATTTT; CDR3 protein: CASSEARDSLGSTDTQYF
clone size: many; D gene: TRBD1; V gene: TRBV10-3; J gene: TRBJ2-3; CDR3 DNA: TGTGCCATCAGGGAACAGGGGCCAGATACGCAGTATTTT; CDR3 protein: CAIREQGPDTQYF
clone size: few; D gene: NA; V gene: TRBV3-1; J gene: TRBJ2-3; CDR3 DNA: TGTGCCAGCAGCCCGGGGAACACAGATACGCAGTATTTT; CDR3 protein: CASSPGNTDTQYF
clone size: NA; D gene: TRBD2; V gene: TRBV24-1; J gene: TRBJ2-3; CDR3 DNA: TGTGCCACCAGTGATCGCTCGACTAGCGGGAGTCCCGAGGATACGCAGTATTTT; CDR3 protein: CATSDRSTSGSPEDTQYF
clone size: NA; D gene: TRBD2; V gene: TRBV7-2; J gene: TRBJ2-7; CDR3 DNA: TGTGCCAGCAGCAAGACTAGCGGGAGTTACGAGCAGTACTTC; CDR3 protein: CASSKTSGSYEQYF
clone size: few; D gene: TRBD1; V gene: TRBV7-9; J gene: TRBJ2-7; CDR3 DNA: TGTGCCAGCAGCTCACCGGACAGGTCCTACGAGCAGTACTTC; CDR3 protein: CASSSPDRSYEQYF
clone size: NA; D gene: TRBD2; V gene: TRBV20-1; J gene: TRBJ2-3; CDR3 DNA: TGCAGTGTTAGACTAGCGGATAAAGATACGCAGTATTTT; CDR3 protein: CSVRLADKDTQYF
clone size: NA; D gene: NA; V gene: TRBV3-1; J gene: TRBJ2-7; CDR3 DNA: TGTGCCAGCAGCCCCCGACGCCTCACAGCTTACGAGCAGTACTTC; CDR3 protein: CASSPRRLTAYEQYF
clone size: NA; D gene: TRBD1; V gene: TRBV5-1; J gene: TRBJ2-6; CDR3 DNA: TGCGCCAGCAGCCCCCGGGACAGTCACTCCAACGTCCTGACTTTC; CDR3 protein: CASSPRDSHSNVLTF
clone size: few; D gene: TRBD2; V gene: TRBV12-3/TRBV12-4; J gene: TRBJ2-1; CDR3 DNA: TGTGCCAGCAGTTCACGAGCGGGAAGCACCCGTAATGAGCAGTTCTTC; CDR3 protein: CASSSRAGSTRNEQFF
clone size: few; D gene: TRBD2; V gene: TRBV12-3/TRBV12-4; J gene: TRBJ2-1; CDR3 DNA: TGTGCCAGCAGTCGGACTAGCGGGGTGAATTACAATGAGCAGTTCTTC; CDR3 protein: CASSRTSGVNYNEQFF
clone size: NA; D gene: TRBD1; V gene: TRBV18; J gene: TRBJ2-7; CDR3 DNA: TGTGCCAGCTCACCGACAGGGGGACTCTACGAGCAGTACTTC; CDR3 protein: CASSPTGGLYEQYF
clone size: NA; D gene: TRBD2; V gene: TRBV14; J gene: TRBJ2-1; CDR3 DNA: TGTGCCAGCAGCCGATGGGGGCGGGAGGGCCTCTCAGAGCAGTTCTTC; CDR3 protein: CASSRWGREGLSEQFF
clone size: NA; D gene: NA; V gene: TRBV11-2; J gene: TRBJ2-1; CDR3 DNA: TGTGCCAGCAGCTTAGGGATTACTTGGGATGAGCAGTTCTTC; CDR3 protein: CASSLGITWDEQFF
clone size: few; D gene: NA; V gene: TRBV12-3/TRBV12-4; J gene: TRBJ2-3; CDR3 DNA: TGTGCCAGCAGTTTAACTCCGAGCACAGATACGCAGTATTTT; CDR3 protein: CASSLTPSTDTQYF
clone size: NA; D gene: NA; V gene: TRBV12-3/TRBV12-4; J gene: TRBJ2-7; CDR3 DNA: TGTGCCAGCAGTTTAGTGATGGGGGGCTGGACCTACGAGCAGTACTTC; CDR3 protein: CASSLVMGGWTYEQYF
clone size: few; D gene: NA; V gene: TRBV20-1; J gene: TRBJ1-1; CDR3 DNA: TGCAGTGCTAGGTCCCGAACAGGGAGCCCTGAAGCTTTCTTT; CDR3 protein: CSARSRTGSPEAFF
clone size: few; D gene: NA; V gene: TRBV7-2; J gene: TRBJ2-5; CDR3 DNA: TGTGCCAGCAGTCCATCTCGGGGTCGAGAGACCCAGTACTTC; CDR3 protein: CASSPSRGRETQYF
clone size: NA; D gene: TRBD2; V gene: TRBV4-3; J gene: TRBJ2-1; CDR3 DNA: TGCGCCAGCAGCCATTCAGGGACTAGCGGGGACAATGAGCAGTTCTTC; CDR3 protein: CASSHSGTSGDNEQFF
clone size: few; D gene: NA; V gene: TRBV5-1; J gene: TRBJ1-2; CDR3 DNA: TGCGCCAGCAGCTTGGCGACGGGAGACCGCTACACCTTC; CDR3 protein: CASSLATGDRYTF
clone size: few; D gene: TRBD1; V gene: TRBV20-1; J gene: TRBJ2-7; CDR3 DNA: TGCAGTGCTTTAACAGGGGGGCCCTACGAGCAGTACTTC; CDR3 protein: CSALTGGPYEQYF
clone size: NA; D gene: NA; V gene: TRBV27; J gene: TRBJ2-5; CDR3 DNA: TGTGCCAGCAGCCTATCGGGACTCGGGGGTGAGACCCAGTACTTC; CDR3 protein: CASSLSGLGGETQYF